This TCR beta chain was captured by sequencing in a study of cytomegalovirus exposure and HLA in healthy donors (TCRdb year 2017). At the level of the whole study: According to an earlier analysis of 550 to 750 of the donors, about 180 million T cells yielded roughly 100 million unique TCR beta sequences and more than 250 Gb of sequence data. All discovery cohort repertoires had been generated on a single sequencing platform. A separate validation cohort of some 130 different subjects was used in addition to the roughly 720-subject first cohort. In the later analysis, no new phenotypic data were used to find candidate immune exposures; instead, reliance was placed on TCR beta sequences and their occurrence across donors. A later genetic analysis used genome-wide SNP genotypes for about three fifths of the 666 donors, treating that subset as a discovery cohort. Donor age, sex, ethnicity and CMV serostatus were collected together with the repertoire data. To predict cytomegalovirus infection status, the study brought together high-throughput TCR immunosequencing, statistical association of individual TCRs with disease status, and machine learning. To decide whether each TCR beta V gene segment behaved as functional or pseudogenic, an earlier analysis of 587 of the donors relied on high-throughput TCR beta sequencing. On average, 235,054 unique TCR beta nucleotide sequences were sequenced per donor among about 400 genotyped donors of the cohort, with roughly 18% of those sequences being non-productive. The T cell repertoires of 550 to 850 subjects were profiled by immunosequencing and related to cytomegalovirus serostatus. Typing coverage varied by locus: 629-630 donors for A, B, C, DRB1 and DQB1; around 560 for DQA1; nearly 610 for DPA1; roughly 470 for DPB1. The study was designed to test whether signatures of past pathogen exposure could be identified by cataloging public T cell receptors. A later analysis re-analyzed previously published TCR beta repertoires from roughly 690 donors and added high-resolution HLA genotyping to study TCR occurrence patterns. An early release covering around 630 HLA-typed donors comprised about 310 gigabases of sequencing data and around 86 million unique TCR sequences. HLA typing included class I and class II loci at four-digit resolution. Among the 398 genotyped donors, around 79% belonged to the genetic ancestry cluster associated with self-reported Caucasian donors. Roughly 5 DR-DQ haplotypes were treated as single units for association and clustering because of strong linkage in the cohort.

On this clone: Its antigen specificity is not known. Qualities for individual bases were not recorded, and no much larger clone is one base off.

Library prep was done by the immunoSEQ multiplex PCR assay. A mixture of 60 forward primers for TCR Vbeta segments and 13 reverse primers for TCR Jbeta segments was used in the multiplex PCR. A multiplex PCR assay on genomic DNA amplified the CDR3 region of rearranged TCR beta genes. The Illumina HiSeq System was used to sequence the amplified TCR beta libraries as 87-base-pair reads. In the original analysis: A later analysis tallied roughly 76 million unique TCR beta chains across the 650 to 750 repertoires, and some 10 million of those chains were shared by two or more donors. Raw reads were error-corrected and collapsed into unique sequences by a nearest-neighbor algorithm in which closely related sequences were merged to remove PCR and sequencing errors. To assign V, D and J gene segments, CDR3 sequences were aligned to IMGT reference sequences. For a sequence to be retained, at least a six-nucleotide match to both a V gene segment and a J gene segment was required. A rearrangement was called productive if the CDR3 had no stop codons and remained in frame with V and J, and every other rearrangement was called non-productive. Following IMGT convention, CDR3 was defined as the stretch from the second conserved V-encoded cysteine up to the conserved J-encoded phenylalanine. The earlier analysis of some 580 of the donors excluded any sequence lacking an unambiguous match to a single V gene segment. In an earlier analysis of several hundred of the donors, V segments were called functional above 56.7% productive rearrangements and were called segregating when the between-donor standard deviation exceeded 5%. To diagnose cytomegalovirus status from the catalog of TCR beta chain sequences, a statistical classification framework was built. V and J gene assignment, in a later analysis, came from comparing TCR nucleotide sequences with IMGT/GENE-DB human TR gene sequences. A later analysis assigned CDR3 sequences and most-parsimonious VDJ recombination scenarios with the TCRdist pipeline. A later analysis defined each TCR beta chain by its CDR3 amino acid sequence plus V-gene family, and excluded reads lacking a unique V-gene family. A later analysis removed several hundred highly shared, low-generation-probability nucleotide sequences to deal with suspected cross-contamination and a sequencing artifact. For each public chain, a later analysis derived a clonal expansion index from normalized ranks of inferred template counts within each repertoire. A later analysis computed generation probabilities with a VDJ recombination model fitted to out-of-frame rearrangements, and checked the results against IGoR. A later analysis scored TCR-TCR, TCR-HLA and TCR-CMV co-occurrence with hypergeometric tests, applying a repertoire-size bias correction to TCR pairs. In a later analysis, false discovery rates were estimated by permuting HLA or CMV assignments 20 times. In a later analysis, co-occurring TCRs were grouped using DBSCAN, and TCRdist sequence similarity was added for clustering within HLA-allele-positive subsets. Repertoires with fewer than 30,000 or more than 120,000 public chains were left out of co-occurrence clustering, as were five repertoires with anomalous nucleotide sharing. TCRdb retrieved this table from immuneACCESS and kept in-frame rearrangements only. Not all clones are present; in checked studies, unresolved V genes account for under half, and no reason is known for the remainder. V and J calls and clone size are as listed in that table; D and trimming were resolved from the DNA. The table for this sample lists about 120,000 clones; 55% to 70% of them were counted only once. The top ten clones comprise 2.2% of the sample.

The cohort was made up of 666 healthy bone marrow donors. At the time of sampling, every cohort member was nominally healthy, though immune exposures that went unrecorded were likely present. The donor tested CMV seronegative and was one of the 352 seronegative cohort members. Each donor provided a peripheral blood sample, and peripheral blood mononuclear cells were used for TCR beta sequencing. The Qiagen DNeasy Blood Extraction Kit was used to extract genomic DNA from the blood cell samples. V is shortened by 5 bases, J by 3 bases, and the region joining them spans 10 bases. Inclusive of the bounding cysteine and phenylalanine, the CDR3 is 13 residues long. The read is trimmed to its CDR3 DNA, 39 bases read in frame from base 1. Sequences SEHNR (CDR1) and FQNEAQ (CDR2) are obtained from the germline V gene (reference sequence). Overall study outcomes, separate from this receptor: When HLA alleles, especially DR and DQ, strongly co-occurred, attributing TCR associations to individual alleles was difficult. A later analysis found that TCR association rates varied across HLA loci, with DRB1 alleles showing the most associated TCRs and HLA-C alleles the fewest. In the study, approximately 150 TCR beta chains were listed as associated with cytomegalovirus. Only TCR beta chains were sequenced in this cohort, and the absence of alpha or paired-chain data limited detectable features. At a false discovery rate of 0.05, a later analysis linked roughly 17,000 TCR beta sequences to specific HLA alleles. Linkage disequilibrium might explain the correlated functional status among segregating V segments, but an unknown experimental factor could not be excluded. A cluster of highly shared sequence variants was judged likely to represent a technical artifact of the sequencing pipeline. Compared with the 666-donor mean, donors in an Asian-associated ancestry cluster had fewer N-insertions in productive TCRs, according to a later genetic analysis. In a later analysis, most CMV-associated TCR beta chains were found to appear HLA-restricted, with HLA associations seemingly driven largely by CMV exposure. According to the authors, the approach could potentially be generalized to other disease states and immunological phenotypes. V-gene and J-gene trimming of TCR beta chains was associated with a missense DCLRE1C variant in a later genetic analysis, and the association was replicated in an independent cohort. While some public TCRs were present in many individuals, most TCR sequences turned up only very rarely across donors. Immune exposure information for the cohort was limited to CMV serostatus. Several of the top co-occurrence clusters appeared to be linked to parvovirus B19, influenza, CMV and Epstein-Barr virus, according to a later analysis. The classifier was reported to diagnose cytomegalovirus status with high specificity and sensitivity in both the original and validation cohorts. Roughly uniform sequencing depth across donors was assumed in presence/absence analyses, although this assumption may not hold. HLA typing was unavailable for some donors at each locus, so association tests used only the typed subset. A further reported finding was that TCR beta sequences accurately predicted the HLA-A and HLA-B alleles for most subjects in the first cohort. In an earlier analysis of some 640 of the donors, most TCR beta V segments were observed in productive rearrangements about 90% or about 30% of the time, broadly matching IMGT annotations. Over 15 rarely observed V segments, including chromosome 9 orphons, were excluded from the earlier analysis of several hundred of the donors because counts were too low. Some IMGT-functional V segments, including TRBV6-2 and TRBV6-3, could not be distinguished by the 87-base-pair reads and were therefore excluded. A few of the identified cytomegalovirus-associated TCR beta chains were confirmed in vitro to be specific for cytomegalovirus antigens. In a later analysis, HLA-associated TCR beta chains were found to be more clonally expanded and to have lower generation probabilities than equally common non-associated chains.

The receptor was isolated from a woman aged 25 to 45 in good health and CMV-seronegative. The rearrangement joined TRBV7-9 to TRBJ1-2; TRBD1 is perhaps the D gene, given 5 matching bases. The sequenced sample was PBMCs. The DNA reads TGTGCCAGCAGCCGTTCACAGGACTATGGCTACACCTTC. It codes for CASSRSQDYGYTF.